Listed below are T cell receptor beta chains from one sample, sequenced in a study of blood T cell repertoires in COVID-19. The protocol was immunoSEQ multiplex PCR, while the TCRdb copy is restricted to in-frame clones and leaves out a portion. The repertoire includes about 320,000 clones, about nine tenths of them detected once, and roughly 5.3% sits in the top ten. Sequenced: PBMCs or T cells enriched from blood (not recorded which). The receptors come from a man between 60 and 75 years old who had recovered from COVID-19. The CDR3 runs from the conserved cysteine through the conserved F or W. The order of the fields is J gene, clone size, V gene, D gene, CDR3 protein, CDR3 DNA. The D gene is left open where the match is weak. Size is omitted from some rows. Given values are once, few, many or a class for expanded clones.

TRBJ1-1	NA	TRBV28	NA	CASSQGGAAAFF	TGTGCCAGCAGTCAAGGGGGGGCTGCAGCTTTCTTT
TRBJ2-7	NA	TRBV5-1	NA	CASSLGSLSSYEQYF	TGCGCCAGCAGCCTCGGGTCCCTAAGCTCCTACGAGCAGTACTTC
TRBJ1-3	NA	TRBV7-2	NA	CASSLAGAGNTIYF	TGTGCCAGCAGCTTAGCCGGGGCTGGAAACACCATATATTTT
TRBJ1-2	NA	TRBV29-1	NA	CSVESGAGVEGYTF	TGCAGCGTTGAATCCGGGGCAGGGGTGGAGGGCTACACCTTC
TRBJ1-1	once	TRBV27	NA	CASSLQGFGREAFF	TGTGCCAGCAGTTTGCAGGGGTTCGGTCGGGAAGCTTTCTTT
TRBJ1-6	NA	TRBV2	NA	CASSTGISPLHF	TGTGCCAGCAGTACAGGGATCTCACCCCTCCACTTT
TRBJ2-7	NA	TRBV29-1	NA	CSVQLGSPYEQYF	TGCAGCGTTCAACTAGGTTCCCCCTACGAGCAGTACTTC
TRBJ2-7	NA	TRBV9	TRBD2	CASSVATSGSGQYF	TGTGCCAGCAGCGTCGCGACTAGCGGGAGTGGGCAGTACTTC
TRBJ2-2	NA	TRBV28	TRBD1	CASSPARGQGANTGELFF	TGTGCCAGCAGTCCCGCAAGGGGCCAGGGGGCAAACACCGGGGAGCTGTTTTTT
TRBJ2-3	NA	TRBV24-1	TRBD1	CATSDLRTGGDTQYF	TGTGCCACCAGTGATTTGAGGACAGGTGGTGATACGCAGTATTTT
TRBJ2-3	NA	TRBV24-1	TRBD1	CATSGDPGGRTDTQYF	TGTGCCACCAGTGGCGACCCAGGGGGCCGCACAGATACGCAGTATTTT
TRBJ2-2	NA	TRBV10-3	TRBD1	CAISGWTGGAGELFF	TGTGCCATCAGTGGGTGGACAGGGGGCGCCGGGGAGCTGTTTTTT
TRBJ1-4	once	TRBV19	TRBD1	CASSRGQGTTNEKLFF	TGTGCCAGTAGTAGGGGACAGGGGACAACTAATGAAAAACTGTTTTTT
TRBJ2-2	few	TRBV14	NA	CASSQVGSGTGELFF	TGTGCCAGCAGCCAAGTCGGGAGTGGCACCGGGGAGCTGTTTTTT